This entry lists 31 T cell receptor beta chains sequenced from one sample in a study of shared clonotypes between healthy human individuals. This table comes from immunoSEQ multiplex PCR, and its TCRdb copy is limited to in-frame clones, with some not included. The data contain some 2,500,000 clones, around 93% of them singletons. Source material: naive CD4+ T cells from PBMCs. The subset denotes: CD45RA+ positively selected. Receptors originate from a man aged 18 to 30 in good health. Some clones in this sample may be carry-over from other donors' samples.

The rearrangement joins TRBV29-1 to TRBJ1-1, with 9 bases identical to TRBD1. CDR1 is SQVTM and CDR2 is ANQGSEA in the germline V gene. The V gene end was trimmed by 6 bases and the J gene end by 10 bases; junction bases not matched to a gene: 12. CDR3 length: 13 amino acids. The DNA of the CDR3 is TGCAGCGTCAGGACCGGGACAGGGTTTGGAGCTTTCTTT. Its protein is CSVRTGTGFGAFF.

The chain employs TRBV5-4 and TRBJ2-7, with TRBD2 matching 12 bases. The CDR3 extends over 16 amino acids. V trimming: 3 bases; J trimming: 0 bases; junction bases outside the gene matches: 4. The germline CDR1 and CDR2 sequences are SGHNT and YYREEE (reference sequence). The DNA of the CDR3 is TGTGCCAGCAGCTCGAAGACTAGCGGGAGCTCCTACGAGCAGTACTTC. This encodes CASSSKTSGSSYEQYF.

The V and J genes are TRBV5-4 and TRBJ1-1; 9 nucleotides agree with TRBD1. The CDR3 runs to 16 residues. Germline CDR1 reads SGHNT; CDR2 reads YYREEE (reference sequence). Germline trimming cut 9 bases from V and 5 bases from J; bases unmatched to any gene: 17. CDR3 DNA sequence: TGTGCCACCAAACTAAAAAAACAGGGGGCAGGGACTGAAGCTTTCTTT. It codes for CATKLKKQGAGTEAFF.

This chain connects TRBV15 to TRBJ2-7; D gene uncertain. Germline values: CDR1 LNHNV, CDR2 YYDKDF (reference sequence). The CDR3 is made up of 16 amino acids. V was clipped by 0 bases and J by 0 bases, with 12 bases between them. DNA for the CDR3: TGTGCCACCAGCAGAGATATCCTCCGCTACTCCTACGAGCAGTACTTC. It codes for CATSRDILRYSYEQYF.

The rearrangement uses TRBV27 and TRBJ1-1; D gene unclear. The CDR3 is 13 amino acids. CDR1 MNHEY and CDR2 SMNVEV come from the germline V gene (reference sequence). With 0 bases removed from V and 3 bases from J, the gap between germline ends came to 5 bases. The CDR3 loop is CASSLSRYTEAFF. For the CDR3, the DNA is TGTGCCAGCAGTTTATCCCGGTACACTGAAGCTTTCTTT.

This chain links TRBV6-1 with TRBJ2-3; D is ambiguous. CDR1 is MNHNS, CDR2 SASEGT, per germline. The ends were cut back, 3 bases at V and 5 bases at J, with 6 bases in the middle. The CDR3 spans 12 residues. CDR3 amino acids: CASSDVGDTQYF. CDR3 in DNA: TGTGCCAGCAGTGATGTGGGAGATACGCAGTATTTT.

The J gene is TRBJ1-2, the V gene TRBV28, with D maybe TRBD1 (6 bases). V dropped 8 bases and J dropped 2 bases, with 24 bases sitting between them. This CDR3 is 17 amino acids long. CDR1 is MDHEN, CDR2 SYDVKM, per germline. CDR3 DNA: TGTGCCAGCCGAGGGCAGGAGCTTAAGGGGGTGAACTATGGCTACACCTTC. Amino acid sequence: CASRGQELKGVNYGYTF.

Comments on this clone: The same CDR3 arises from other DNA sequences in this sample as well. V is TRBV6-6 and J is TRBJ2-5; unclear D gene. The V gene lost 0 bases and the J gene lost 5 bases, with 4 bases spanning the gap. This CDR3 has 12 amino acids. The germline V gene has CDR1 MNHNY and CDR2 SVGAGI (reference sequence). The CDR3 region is CASSYSRETQYF. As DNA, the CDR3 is TGTGCCAGCAGTTACTCTAGGGAGACCCAGTACTTC.

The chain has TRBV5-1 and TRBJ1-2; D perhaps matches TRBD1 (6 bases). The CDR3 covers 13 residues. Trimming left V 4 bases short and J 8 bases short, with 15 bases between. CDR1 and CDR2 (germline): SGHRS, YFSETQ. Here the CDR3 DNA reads TGCGCCAGCAGCGAAAATACAGGGCAGGGCTACACCTTC. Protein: CASSENTGQGYTF.

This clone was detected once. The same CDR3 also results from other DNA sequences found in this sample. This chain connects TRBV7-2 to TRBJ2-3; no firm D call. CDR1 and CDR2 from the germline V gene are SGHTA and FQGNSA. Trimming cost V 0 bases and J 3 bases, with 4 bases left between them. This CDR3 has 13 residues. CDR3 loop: CASSLARTDTQYF. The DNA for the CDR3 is TGTGCCAGCAGCTTAGCAAGAACAGATACGCAGTATTTT.

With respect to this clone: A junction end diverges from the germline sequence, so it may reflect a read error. The chain's CDR3 is CASRQGGGRGYTF. The CDR3 coding sequence is TGCGCCAGCAGACAAGGGGGGGGCCGAGGCTACACCTTC. The V gene is TRBV4-1, the J gene TRBJ1-2; TRBD1 might be the D (6 bases). The CDR3 spans 13 residues. CDR1 is MGHRA and CDR2 is YSYEKL in the germline V gene.

The CDR3 DNA reads as TGTGCCAGCAGTTACTCGGGGGGCACAGATACGCAGTATTTT. Its translation: CASSYSGGTDTQYF. V and J are TRBV6-6 and TRBJ2-3; D assignment may be TRBD1 or TRBD2 (5 bases each). The CDR3 is 14 residues long. Germline assignment: CDR1 MNHNY and CDR2 SVGAGI (reference sequence). V was clipped by 0 bases and J by 1 base, with 5 bases between them.

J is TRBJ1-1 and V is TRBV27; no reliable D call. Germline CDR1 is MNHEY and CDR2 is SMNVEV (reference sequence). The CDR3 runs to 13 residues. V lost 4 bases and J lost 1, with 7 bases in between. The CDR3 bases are TGTGCCAGCAGTTCAAAGGGGAACACTGAAGCTTTCTTT. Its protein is CASSSKGNTEAFF.

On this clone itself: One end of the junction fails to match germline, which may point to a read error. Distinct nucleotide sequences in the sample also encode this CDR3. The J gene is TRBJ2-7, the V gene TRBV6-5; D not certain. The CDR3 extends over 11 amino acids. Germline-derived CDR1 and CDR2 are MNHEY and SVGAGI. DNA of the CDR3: TGTGCCAGCAGTGACTCCTACGAGCAGTACTTC. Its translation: CASSDSYEQYF.

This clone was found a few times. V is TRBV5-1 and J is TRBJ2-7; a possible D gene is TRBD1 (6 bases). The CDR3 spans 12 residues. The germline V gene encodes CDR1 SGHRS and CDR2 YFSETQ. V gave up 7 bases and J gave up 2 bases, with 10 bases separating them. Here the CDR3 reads CASRQDTYEQYF. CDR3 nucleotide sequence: TGCGCCAGCCGACAGGATACCTACGAGCAGTACTTC. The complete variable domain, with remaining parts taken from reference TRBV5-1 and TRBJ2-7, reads KAGVTQTPRYLIKTRGQQVTLSCSPISGHRSVSWYQQTPGQGLQFLFEYFSETQRNKGNFPGRFSGRQFSNSRSEMNVSTLELGDSALYLCASRQDTYEQYFGPGTRLTVT.

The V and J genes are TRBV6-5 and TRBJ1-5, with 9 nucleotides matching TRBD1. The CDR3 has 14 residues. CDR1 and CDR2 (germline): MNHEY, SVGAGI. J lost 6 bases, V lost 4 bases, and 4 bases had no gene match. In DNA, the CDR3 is TGTGCCAGCAGTTTAAACAGGGGGCCTCAGCCCCAGCATTTT. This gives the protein CASSLNRGPQPQHF.

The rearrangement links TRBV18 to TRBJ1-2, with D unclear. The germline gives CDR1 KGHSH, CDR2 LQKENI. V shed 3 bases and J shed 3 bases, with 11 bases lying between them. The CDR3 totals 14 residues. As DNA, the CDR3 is TGTGCCAGCTCACCGTCGGACGGAGACTATGGCTACACCTTC. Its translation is CASSPSDGDYGYTF.

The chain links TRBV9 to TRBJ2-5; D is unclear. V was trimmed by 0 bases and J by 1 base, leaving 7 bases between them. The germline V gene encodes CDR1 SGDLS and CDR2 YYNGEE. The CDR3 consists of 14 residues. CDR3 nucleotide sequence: TGTGCCAGCAGCGTAGGTCCCGTCCAAGAGACCCAGTACTTC. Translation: CASSVGPVQETQYF.

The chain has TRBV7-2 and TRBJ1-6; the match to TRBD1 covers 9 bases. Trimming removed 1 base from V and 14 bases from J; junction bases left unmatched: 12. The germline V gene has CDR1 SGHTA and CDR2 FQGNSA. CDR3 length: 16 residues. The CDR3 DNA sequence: TGTGCCAGCAGCTTAGGGGGACAGGGTTACTCTGGGGCCCTCCACTTT. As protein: CASSLGGQGYSGALHF.

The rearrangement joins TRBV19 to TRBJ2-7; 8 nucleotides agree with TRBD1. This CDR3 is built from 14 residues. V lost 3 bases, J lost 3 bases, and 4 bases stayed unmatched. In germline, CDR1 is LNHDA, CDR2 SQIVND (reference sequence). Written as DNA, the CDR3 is TGTGCCAGTAGTATGGGACAGGATTTCTACGAGCAGTACTTC. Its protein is CASSMGQDFYEQYF.

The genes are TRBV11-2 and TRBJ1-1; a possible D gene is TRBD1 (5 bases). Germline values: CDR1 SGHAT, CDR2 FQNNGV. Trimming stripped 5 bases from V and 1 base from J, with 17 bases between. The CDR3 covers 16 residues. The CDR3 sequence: CASSPLGQGRNTEAFF. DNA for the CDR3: TGTGCCAGCAGCCCGTTAGGGCAGGGCAGGAACACTGAAGCTTTCTTT.

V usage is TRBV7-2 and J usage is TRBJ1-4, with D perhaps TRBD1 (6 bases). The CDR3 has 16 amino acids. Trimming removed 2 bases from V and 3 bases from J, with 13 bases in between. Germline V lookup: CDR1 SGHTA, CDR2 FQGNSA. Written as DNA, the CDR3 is TGTGCCAGCAGCTTATTGGGGGGCAGGGCTAATGAAAAACTGTTTTTT. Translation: CASSLLGGRANEKLFF.

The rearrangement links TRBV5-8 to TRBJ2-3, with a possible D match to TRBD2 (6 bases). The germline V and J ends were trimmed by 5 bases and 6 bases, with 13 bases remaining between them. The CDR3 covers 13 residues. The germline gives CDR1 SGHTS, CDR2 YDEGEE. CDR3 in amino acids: CASRLAALDTQYF. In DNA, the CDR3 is TGTGCCAGCAGACTAGCAGCGCTCGATACGCAGTATTTT.

The CDR3 nucleotides read TGTGCCAGCAGCCGGGACAGGGTGACGGAGCAGTACTTC. This translates into CASSRDRVTEQYF. J is TRBJ2-7 and V is TRBV4-2; the match to TRBD1 covers 9 bases. The trim removed 4 bases at V and 7 bases at J, leaving 5 bases unmatched. CDR1 LGHNA and CDR2 YNFKEQ come from the germline V gene. This CDR3 has 13 amino acids.

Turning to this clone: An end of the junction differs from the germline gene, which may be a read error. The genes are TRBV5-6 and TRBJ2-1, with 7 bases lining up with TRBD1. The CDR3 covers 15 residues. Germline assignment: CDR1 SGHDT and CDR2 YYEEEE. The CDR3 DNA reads TGTGCCAGCAGCTTGAGGGGGCTGTCCTTCAATGAGCAGTTCTTC. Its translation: CASSLRGLSFNEQFF.

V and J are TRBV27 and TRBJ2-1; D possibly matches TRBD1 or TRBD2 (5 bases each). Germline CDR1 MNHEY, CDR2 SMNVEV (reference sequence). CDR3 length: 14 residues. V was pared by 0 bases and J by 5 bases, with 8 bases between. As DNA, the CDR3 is TGTGCCAGCAGTTTATCGGGACCACACAATGAGCAGTTCTTC. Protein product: CASSLSGPHNEQFF.

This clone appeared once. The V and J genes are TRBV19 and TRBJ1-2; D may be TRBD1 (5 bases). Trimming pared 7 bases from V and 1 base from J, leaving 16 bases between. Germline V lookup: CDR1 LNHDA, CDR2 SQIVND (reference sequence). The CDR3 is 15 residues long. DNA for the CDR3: TGTGCCAGTACCCCAACTAGACAGATTAACTATGGCTACACCTTC. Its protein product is CASTPTRQINYGYTF.

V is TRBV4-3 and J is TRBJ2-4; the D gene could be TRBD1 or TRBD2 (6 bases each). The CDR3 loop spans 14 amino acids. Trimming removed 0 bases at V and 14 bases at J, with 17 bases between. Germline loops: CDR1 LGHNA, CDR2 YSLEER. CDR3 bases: TGCGCCAGCAGCCAAGAAAGGGGGGTGTTGAGAAAGTACTTC. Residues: CASSQERGVLRKYF.

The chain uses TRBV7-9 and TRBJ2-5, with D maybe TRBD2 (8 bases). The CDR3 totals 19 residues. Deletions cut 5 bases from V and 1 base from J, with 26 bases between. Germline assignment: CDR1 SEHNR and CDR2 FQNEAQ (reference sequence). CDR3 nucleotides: TGTGCCAGCAGCAACAACAACAGGGGTATAGCGGGGCCCCAAGAGACCCAGTACTTC. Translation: CASSNNNRGIAGPQETQYF.

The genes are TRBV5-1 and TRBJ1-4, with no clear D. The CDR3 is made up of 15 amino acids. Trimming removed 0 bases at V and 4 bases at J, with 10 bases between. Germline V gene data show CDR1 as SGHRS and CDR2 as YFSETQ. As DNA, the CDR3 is TGCGCCAGCAGCTTGGGAGGCGGTATTAATGAAAAACTGTTTTTT. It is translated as CASSLGGGINEKLFF.

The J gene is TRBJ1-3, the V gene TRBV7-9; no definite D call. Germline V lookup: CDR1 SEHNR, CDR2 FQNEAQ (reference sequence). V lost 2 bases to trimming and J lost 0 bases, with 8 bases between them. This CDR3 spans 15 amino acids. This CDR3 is CASSLRPVSGNTIYF. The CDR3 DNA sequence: TGTGCCAGCAGCTTACGACCTGTCTCTGGAAACACCATATATTTT.